Below, one T cell receptor (beta chain) is given with its context. The sample originates from a study of T-cell reconstitution after alpha-beta-depleted transplantation in children. TCRbeta library construction was performed incorporating unique molecular identifiers. TCRdb re-called the PCR reads with MiXCR, one entry per CDR3 protein. The sample includes about 270,000 distinct CDR3 sequences, roughly 9.5% seen only once; the top ten take 10%. Source: PBMCs from the stem cell graft donor, taken from the stem cell graft. The receptor comes from a human donor who donated a stem cell graft to a child with SCID.

The chain's CDR3 is CASSQVPGTVNQETQYF. CDR3 DNA sequence: TGTGCCAGCAGCCAAGTGCCCGGGACAGTGAACCAAGAGACCCAGTACTTC. The chain carries TRBV4-2 and TRBJ2-5; 7 bases align to TRBD1. Looked up from germline, CDR1 is LGHNA and CDR2 is YNFKEQ. With V trimmed by 1 base and J by 0 bases, 8 bases remained unmatched. This CDR3 is built from 17 residues.